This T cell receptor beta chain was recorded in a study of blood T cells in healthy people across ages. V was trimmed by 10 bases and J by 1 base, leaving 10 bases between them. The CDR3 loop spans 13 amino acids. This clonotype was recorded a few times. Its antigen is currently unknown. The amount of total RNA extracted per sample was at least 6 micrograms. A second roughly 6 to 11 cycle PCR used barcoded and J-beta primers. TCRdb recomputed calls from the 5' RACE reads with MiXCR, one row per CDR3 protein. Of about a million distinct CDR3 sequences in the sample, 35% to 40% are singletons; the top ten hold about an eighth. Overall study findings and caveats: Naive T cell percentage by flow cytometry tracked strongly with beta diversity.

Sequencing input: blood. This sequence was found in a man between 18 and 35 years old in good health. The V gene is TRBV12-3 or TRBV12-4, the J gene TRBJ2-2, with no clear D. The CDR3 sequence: CATRRKNTGELFF. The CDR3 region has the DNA TGTGCCACCAGGCGGAAGAACACCGGGGAGCTGTTTTTT.